This TCR beta chain derives from a study of T cell responses to AZD1222 COVID-19 vaccine. In the study overall: Samples with a second dose at about 4 or about 12 weeks were pooled together. Overall study findings and caveats: Compared with day 0, the breadth and depth of the Spike-specific TCR repertoire rose significantly after two doses of AZD1222.

Germline V gives CDR1 LNHDA, CDR2 SQIVND (reference sequence). CDR3 length: 15 residues. V dropped 3 bases and J dropped 3; count of bases not matched to a gene: 6. Comments on this clone: Its antigen is as yet unknown.

Clones were sequenced by immunoSEQ multiplex PCR, and TCRdb holds only the in-frame ones, with some missing. This sample has about 150,000 clones, with roughly nine tenths found just once. This clonotype was sampled from an adult in good health. This sample comprised peripheral blood, obtained on day 0 of AZD1222 vaccination. This sequence joins TRBV19 and TRBJ2-3, with 7 bases fitting TRBD1. CDR3 amino acids: CASSISGQSTDTQYF. CDR3 nucleotides: TGTGCCAGTAGTATCTCGGGACAGTCAACAGATACGCAGTATTTT.